This T cell receptor (beta chain) was documented in a study of cytomegalovirus exposure and HLA in healthy donors. Study-wide background: Approximately 81% of roughly 430 genotyped donors fell in the Caucasian-associated ancestry cluster.

A single count supports this clone. What it binds is unknown. Unmatched junction bases numbered 6, after V lost 0 bases and J lost 4 bases. The CDR3 is made up of 17 amino acids. Germline CDR1 reads LNHDA; CDR2 reads SQIVND (reference sequence). The PCR used 60 Vbeta and 13 Jbeta primers. Generated by immunoSEQ multiplex PCR, the TCRdb table keeps only in-frame clones and is missing some. The repertoire has approximately 120,000 clones, about two thirds of them found once; the top ten carry less than 4.5%. Study observations and caveats: Sequence variants that were highly shared formed a cluster that was likely a sequencing artifact. Cytomegalovirus association was listed for 150 to 200 TCR beta chains. When a later analysis compared HLA-associated TCR beta chains with equally common others, the HLA-associated chains turned out to be more clonally expanded and to have lower generation probabilities.

Sequenced material: PBMCs. V is TRBV19 and J is TRBJ2-1; TRBD2 matches at 10 bases. The TCR sequence derives from a man younger than 40 in good health and CMV-seronegative. The CDR3 is CASSIDRPSGGYNEQFF. DNA for the CDR3: TGTGCCAGTAGTATAGATCGGCCTAGCGGGGGATACAATGAGCAGTTCTTC.